The clone carrying this TCR beta chain showed up just a few times. The antigen remains unidentified. Germline CDR1 reads DFQATT; CDR2 reads SNEGSKA (reference sequence). Trimming took 5 bases from V and 2 from J, leaving 14 bases between them. This CDR3 contains 14 residues. TCRdb re-called the PCR reads through MiXCR, storing one row per CDR3 protein. The data show roughly 14,000 distinct CDR3 sequences, with 69% seen just once and about 1.1% held by the top ten. The data are from a study of vaccination and CD4 T cells after COVID-19. Study-wide results and caveats: Spike mono-reactivity was evident in 304 of the 307 vaccine-specific clones derived from convalescent patients.

The clonotype comes from a human donor who had recovered from COVID-19. The chain couples TRBV20-1 to TRBJ2-3; the D gene is possibly TRBD2 (6 bases). Sequenced material: CD4+ T cells from blood, taken after SARS-CoV-2 vaccination. Written as DNA, the CDR3 is TGCAGTGCTCCGACTAGTCCTTCCACAGATACGCAGTATTTT. Translated: CSAPTSPSTDTQYF.